The clone carrying this T cell receptor beta chain has ten or more counts. Time point specified: before trial treatment. Advanced solid tumors without tumor-infiltrating lymphocytes were required for inclusion. The data derive from a study of low-dose radiotherapy and immunotherapy resistance in tumors. Study summary: On an every-two-weeks schedule, patients received intravenous nivolumab 240 mg, along with ipilimumab 1 mg/kg every six weeks.

Looked up from germline, CDR1 is MNHNY and CDR2 is SVGAGI (reference sequence). CDR3 length: 12 amino acids. V dropped 2 bases and J dropped 8 bases, with 7 bases sitting between them. TRAV- and TRBV-specific primers primed first-strand cDNA, covering alpha and beta chains. TCRs were amplified for roughly 20 PCR cycles with a constant-region primer and V-primer adapter. Using its own MiXCR run on the reads, TCRdb lists one record per CDR3 protein. The sample lists about 60,000 distinct CDR3 sequences; about 25% were seen once. The specimen comprised PBMCs, sampled before treatment. V and J are TRBV6-6 and TRBJ2-1; no clear D gene. This clonotype was obtained from a male donor with prostate cancer. CDR3 bases: TGTGCCAGCAGTTACACCCGGGATGAGCAGTTCTTC. Translated: CASSYTRDEQFF.